The 20 T cell receptor beta chains presented below share a single source sample, sequenced in a study of Ad26.COV2.S vaccination and SARS-CoV-2 variants. Documented treatment: some 19 received Ad26.COV2.S at low or high dose, single or two shots; about five received placebo; per-sample allocation not given. Samples analyzed were those drawn on day 63 after the first vaccine or placebo injection. Generated by immunoSEQ multiplex PCR, the TCRdb table keeps only in-frame clones and is missing some. The table has roughly 300,000 clones, approximately 90% seen once. The starting material was peripheral blood, obtained in a trial of Ad26.COV2.S vaccine versus placebo. The receptors come from a person between 18 and 60 years old who received the Ad26.COV2.S COVID-19 vaccine or a placebo.

V is TRBV27 and J is TRBJ2-1; TRBD2 aligns across 9 bases. J gave up 3 bases and V 6 bases, and 6 bases lay outside the gene matches. This CDR3 has 15 residues. Germline values: CDR1 MNHEY, CDR2 SMNVEV (reference sequence). CDR3 nucleotides: TGTGCCAGCAGCTCTAGACTAGCGGACTACAATGAGCAGTTCTTC. It encodes CASSSRLADYNEQFF.

The table lists this clone with a count of one. V usage is TRBV5-1 and J usage is TRBJ1-4; a possible D gene is TRBD1 (6 bases). This CDR3 is 15 amino acids long. Trimming removed 0 bases at V and 6 bases at J, with 12 bases between. Germline CDR1 SGHRS, CDR2 YFSETQ. CDR3 bases: TGCGCCAGCAGCTTGGACAGGGCGGTGGATGAAAAACTGTTTTTT. It codes for CASSLDRAVDEKLFF.

The chain joins TRBV5-8 to TRBJ1-2; no definite D call. The CDR3 sequence is 14 residues long. The V gene lost 0 bases and the J gene lost 5 bases, with 11 bases spanning the gap. Germline V gene sequence: CDR1 SGHTS, CDR2 YDEGEE. CDR3 bases: TGTGCCAGCAGCTTGGAACCAGTGAGTTATGGCTACACCTTC. Its protein is CASSLEPVSYGYTF.

This sequence joins TRBV9 and TRBJ2-6, with TRBD2 as a possible D gene (6 bases). Trimming took 2 bases from V and 0 from J, leaving 12 bases between them. Germline values: CDR1 SGDLS, CDR2 YYNGEE. The CDR3 has 17 amino acids. CDR3 DNA sequence: TGTGCCAGCAGCGTCGGAGGAGGGCTCTCTGGGGCCAACGTCCTGACTTTC. Its translation is CASSVGGGLSGANVLTF. Drawing the rest from reference TRBV9 and TRBJ2-6, the complete variable domain is DSGVTQTPKHLITATGQRVTLRCSPRSGDLSVYWYQQSLDQGLQFLIQYYNGEERAKGNILERFSAQQFPDLHSELNLSSLELGDSALYFCASSVGGGLSGANVLTFGAGSRLTVL.

The chain is built from TRBV28 and TRBJ2-2; 9 nucleotides match TRBD1. V lost 5 bases to trimming and J lost 5 bases; unmatched junction nucleotides: 3. This CDR3 has 14 amino acids. CDR1 MDHEN and CDR2 SYDVKM come from the germline V gene. In nucleotides, the CDR3 is TGTGCCAGCAGTACAGGGGGCAGGACCGGGGAGCTGTTTTTT. This translates into CASSTGGRTGELFF. Combining the CDR3 with reference TRBV28 and TRBJ2-2 gives the whole variable domain DVKVTQSSRYLVKRTGEKVFLECVQDMDHENMFWYRQDPGLGLRLIYFSYDVKMKEKGDIPEGYSVSREKKERFSLILESASTNQTSMYLCASSTGGRTGELFFGEGSRLTVL.

A remark on this clone: The same CDR3 arises from other DNA sequences in this sample as well. CDR3 sequence (DNA): TGTGCCAGCAGCGTAGGCCCTAGCGCCTACGAGCAGTACTTC. It yields the protein CASSVGPSAYEQYF. The gene calls are TRBV9 and TRBJ2-7; weak D call: TRBD2 (6 bases). The CDR3 contains 14 residues. With 0 bases removed from V and 2 bases from J, the gap between germline ends came to 9 bases. Germline V CDR1 and CDR2: SGDLS, YYNGEE. The full variable domain, its missing parts supplied by reference TRBV9 and TRBJ2-7, is DSGVTQTPKHLITATGQRVTLRCSPRSGDLSVYWYQQSLDQGLQFLIQYYNGEERAKGNILERFSAQQFPDLHSELNLSSLELGDSALYFCASSVGPSAYEQYFGPGTRLTVT.

This chain connects TRBV28 to TRBJ2-3; no clear D. Germline V CDR1 and CDR2: MDHEN, SYDVKM. Trimming took off 3 bases at V and 0 bases at J, with 10 bases between the two ends. The CDR3 covers 15 residues. Here the CDR3 reads CASSLNFPSTDTQYF. In DNA, the CDR3 is TGTGCCAGCAGTTTGAACTTTCCTAGCACAGATACGCAGTATTTT.

This clone is a singleton in its sample. The chain combines TRBV5-3 with TRBJ2-7; 12 bases fit TRBD2. TRBV5-3 is assigned to the ORF class and has an uncertain function. CDR3 length: 16 residues. Unmatched junction bases numbered 6, after V lost 3 bases and J lost 2 bases. The CDR3 DNA reads as TGTGCCAGAAGCTGGGCCGGACTAGCGGGACCCTACGAGCAGTACTTC. Translating it yields CARSWAGLAGPYEQYF.

The chain couples TRBV18 to TRBJ2-5; 9 bases line up with TRBD1. The CDR3 is 17 amino acids. Trimming cost V 4 bases and J 5 bases; bases outside gene matches: 14. CDR1 is KGHSH, CDR2 LQKENI, per germline. Here the CDR3 reads CASSQNPGQGRRETQYF. The CDR3 nucleotides are TGTGCCAGCTCACAAAATCCGGGACAGGGTCGAAGGGAGACCCAGTACTTC.

The sample holds one count of this clone. This sequence joins TRBV27 and TRBJ1-5; D is unclear. In germline, CDR1 is MNHEY, CDR2 SMNVEV (reference sequence). The CDR3 runs 14 residues. The V and J ends lost 6 bases and 7 bases respectively, with 16 bases between them. The CDR3 nucleotides read TGTGCCAGCAGCCCCGTTGAAGGTAGACAGCCCCAGCATTTT. Amino acid sequence: CASSPVEGRQPQHF.

The gene calls are TRBV19 and TRBJ1-6, with D hard to call. Germline CDR1 and CDR2: LNHDA and SQIVND (reference sequence). The V end was cut by 3 bases, the J end by 7 bases, with 4 bases between. There are 12 residues in the CDR3. CDR3 sequence (DNA): TGTGCCAGTAGTATTGCAAATTCACCCCTCCACTTT. This sequence encodes CASSIANSPLHF.

The table lists this clone with a few counts. The genes are TRBV20-1 and TRBJ2-7; D not certain. The CDR3 sequence is 11 residues long. Trimming removed 3 bases from V and 0 bases from J, with 3 bases in between. The germline CDR1 and CDR2 sequences are DFQATT and SNEGSKA (reference sequence). This CDR3 reads CSASPSYEQYF. For the CDR3, the DNA is TGCAGTGCTAGCCCCTCCTACGAGCAGTACTTC.

V gene TRBV30 combines with J gene TRBJ2-1, with D possibly TRBD2 on 5 matching bases. CDR1 and CDR2 from the germline V gene are GTSNPN and SVGIG (reference sequence). The V end lost 0 bases, the J end lost 7 bases, and 10 bases lay between the germline ends. CDR3 length equals 13 residues. The CDR3 DNA follows: TGTGCCTGGAGTGTAGTACTAGGAAATGAGCAGTTCTTC. Protein: CAWSVVLGNEQFF. Full variable domain (outside the CDR3, taken from reference TRBV30 and TRBJ2-1): SQTIHQWPATLVQPVGSPLSLECTVEGTSNPNLYWYRQAAGRGLQLLFYSVGIGQISSEVPQNLSASRPQDRQFILSSKKLLLSDSGFYLCAWSVVLGNEQFFGPGTRLTVL.

This chain connects TRBV7-6 to TRBJ1-1; D is uncertain. The V and J ends lost 5 bases and 0 bases respectively, with 4 bases between them. Germline loops: CDR1 SGHVS, CDR2 FNYEAQ. The CDR3 has 12 residues. CDR3 nucleotides: TGTGCCAGCAGCCCTGTGAACACTGAAGCTTTCTTT. It codes for CASSPVNTEAFF.

The CDR3 loop reads CASRIRTGGSDTQYF. As DNA, the CDR3 is TGCGCCAGCAGAATTAGGACAGGGGGCTCAGATACGCAGTATTTT. The chain employs TRBV5-1 and TRBJ2-3; 11 bases align to TRBD1. CDR1 is SGHRS and CDR2 is YFSETQ in the germline V gene. The CDR3 sequence is 15 residues long. V was pared by 5 bases and J by 4 bases, with 6 bases of the junction left unmatched. Variable domain in full (rest from reference TRBV5-1 and TRBJ2-3): KAGVTQTPRYLIKTRGQQVTLSCSPISGHRSVSWYQQTPGQGLQFLFEYFSETQRNKGNFPGRFSGRQFSNSRSEMNVSTLELGDSALYLCASRIRTGGSDTQYFGPGTRLTVL.

The rearrangement joins TRBV6-2 or TRBV6-3 to TRBJ2-5, with D unclear. This CDR3 spans 13 amino acids. CDR1 MNHEY and CDR2 SVGEGT come from the germline V gene. Deletions cut 4 bases from V and 3 bases from J, with 9 bases between. Here the CDR3 DNA reads TGTGCCAGCAGTTTGGTGACGAAAGAGACCCAGTACTTC. Translation: CASSLVTKETQYF.

This sequence joins TRBV5-1 and TRBJ2-2, with 12 bases that match TRBD2. Germline trimming cut 7 bases from V and 5 bases from J; bases unmatched to any gene: 12. The CDR3 is made up of 17 amino acids. The V gene's germline CDR1 is SGHRS and CDR2 YFSETQ. CDR3 protein: CASRMETSGSNTGELFF. The CDR3, as DNA: TGCGCCAGCCGTATGGAGACTAGCGGGAGTAATACCGGGGAGCTGTTTTTT.

This clone was observed a single time. V gene TRBV6-6 combines with J gene TRBJ1-6; perhaps TRBD1 as D (6 bases). The CDR3 runs to 15 residues. Germline V lookup: CDR1 MNHNY, CDR2 SVGAGI (reference sequence). Trimming stripped 2 bases from V and 6 bases from J, with 11 bases between. The CDR3 DNA sequence: TGTGCCAGCAGTTACGGGGGGGCTGGTAATTCACCCCTCCACTTT. Its protein is CASSYGGAGNSPLHF.

This sequence joins TRBV7-2 and TRBJ1-1, with D unclear. Germline CDR1 and CDR2: SGHTA and FQGNSA. Trimming cost V 1 base and J 11 bases, with 17 bases left between them. The CDR3 loop spans 14 amino acids. The CDR3 sequence is CASSLGPTGVFAFF. Here the CDR3 DNA reads TGTGCCAGCAGCTTAGGGCCTACCGGGGTGTTCGCTTTCTTT. Full variable domain (missing parts from reference TRBV7-2 and TRBJ1-1): GAGVSQSPSNKVTEKGKDVELRCDPISGHTALYWYRQSLGQGLEFLIYFQGNSAPDKSGLPSDRFSAERTGGSVSTLTIQRTQQEDSAVYLCASSLGPTGVFAFFGQGTRLTVV.

The chain has TRBV5-6 and TRBJ1-2; D not resolved. The V gene's germline CDR1 is SGHDT and CDR2 YYEEEE. V lost 5 bases, J lost 4 bases, and 18 bases lay in between. The length of the CDR3 is 15 residues. The CDR3: CASSKFQAFLYGYTF. Here the CDR3 DNA reads TGTGCCAGCAGTAAATTTCAGGCGTTCCTCTATGGCTACACCTTC.